This TCR beta chain is drawn from a study of blood T cell repertoires in COVID-19. Study-level information: PBMCs, B-cell-depleted T cells, or T cells provided the cDNA or gDNA that made up the material.

V lost 7 bases, J lost 1 base, and 10 bases lay in between. The CDR3 length is 13 residues. Measured with immunoSEQ multiplex PCR; TCRdb has only the in-frame clones, and not every one. The sample has a few hundred thousand clones, more than 80% seen once. The gene calls are TRBV12-3 or TRBV12-4 and TRBJ1-2; no definite D call. This clonotype originated in a man younger than 30 who had recovered from COVID-19. The sequencing input was peripheral blood. The CDR3 DNA sequence: TGTGCCAGCACCGAACACCTTAACTATGGCTACACCTTC. As protein: CASTEHLNYGYTF.